This TCR beta chain was retrieved from a study of blood T cell repertoires in COVID-19. This CDR3 contains 13 residues. Per germline, CDR1 LGHDT and CDR2 YNNKEL (reference sequence). Trimming removed 4 bases at V and 8 bases at J, with 14 bases between. Profiling relied on immunoSEQ multiplex PCR, and the TCRdb table lists in-frame clones only, not all of them. The table shows 180,000 or so clones, with over 70% occurring only once. The receptor's source is a man between 50 and 59 years old who had recovered from COVID-19. Sequencing was done on a sample of PBMCs or T cells enriched from blood (not recorded which). The chain combines TRBV3-1 (or the pseudogene TRBV3-2) with TRBJ1-2; the D gene is possibly TRBD1 (5 bases). The CDR3 nucleotides are TGTGCCAGCAGCCTAGCTGGGGGGGAAGGCTACACCTTC. Protein: CASSLAGGEGYTF.